These 2 T cell receptor beta chains were sequenced from one sample in a study of control samples from healthy donors and cancer patients (dated by TCRdb to 2019 to 2021). The library was generated by the immunoSEQ multiplex PCR assay. This is the immuneACCESS table as TCRdb keeps it, with only in-frame sequences that have V and J called. A part of the clones is gone; compared with another copy, unresolved V genes explain less than half, and the rest is unexplained. This sample gives 90,000 or so clones in total; around 89% of them show up just once. The ten largest make up about 15% of the sample. The sample consisted of blood. All receptors derive from a woman in her 70s in good health.

V gene TRBV11-3 combines with J gene TRBJ1-1; D might be TRBD1 (5 bases). This CDR3 region has 13 residues. V was trimmed by 5 bases and J by 3 bases, leaving 10 bases between them. CDR1 and CDR2 from the germline V gene are SGHNT and YENEEA. CDR3 coding DNA: TGTGCCAGCAGCCGGGGGGGACACACTGAAGCTTTCTTT. Translating gives CASSRGGHTEAFF.

In its sample, this clone was seen a few times. The V and J genes are TRBV29-1 and TRBJ1-2, with a weak D call TRBD1 (6 bases). Trimming shortened V by 3 bases and J by 2 bases, and 16 bases separated the two germline ends. The V gene's germline CDR1 is SQVTM and CDR2 ANQGSEA. CDR3 length: 15 residues. The CDR3 DNA reads TGCAGCGTTGATGGGGGCCGCCCAGGGAACTATGGCTACACCTTC. Encoded protein: CSVDGGRPGNYGYTF. The full variable domain, in which reference TRBV29-1 and TRBJ1-2 provide the parts outside the CDR3, is SAVISQKPSRDICQRGTSLTIQCQVDSQVTMMFWYRQQPGQSLTLIATANQGSEATYESGFVIDKFPISRPNLTFSTLTVSNMSPEDSSIYLCSVDGGRPGNYGYTFGSGTRLTVV.